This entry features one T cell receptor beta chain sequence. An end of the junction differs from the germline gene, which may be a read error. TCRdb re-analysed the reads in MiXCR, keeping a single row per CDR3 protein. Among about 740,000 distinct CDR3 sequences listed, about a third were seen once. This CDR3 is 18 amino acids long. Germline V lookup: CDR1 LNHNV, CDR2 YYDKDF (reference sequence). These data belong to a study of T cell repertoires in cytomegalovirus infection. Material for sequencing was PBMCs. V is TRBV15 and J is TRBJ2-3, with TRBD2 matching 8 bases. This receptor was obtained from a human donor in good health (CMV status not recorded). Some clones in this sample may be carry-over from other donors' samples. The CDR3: CATIRVVLAGGPTDTQYF. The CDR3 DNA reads TGTGCCACCATCAGAGTCGTATTGGCGGGGGGACCCACAGATACGCAGTATTTT.